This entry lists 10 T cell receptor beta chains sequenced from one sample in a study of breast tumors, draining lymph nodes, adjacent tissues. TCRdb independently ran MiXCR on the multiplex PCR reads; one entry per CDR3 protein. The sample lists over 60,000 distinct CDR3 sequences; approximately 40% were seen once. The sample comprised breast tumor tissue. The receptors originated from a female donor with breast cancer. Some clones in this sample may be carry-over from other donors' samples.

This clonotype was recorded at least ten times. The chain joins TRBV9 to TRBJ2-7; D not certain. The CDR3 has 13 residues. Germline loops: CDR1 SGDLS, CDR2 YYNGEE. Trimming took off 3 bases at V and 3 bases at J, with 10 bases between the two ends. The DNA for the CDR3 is TGTGCCAGCAGCGAGGCCGGCCTCTACGAGCAGTACTTC. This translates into CASSEAGLYEQYF.

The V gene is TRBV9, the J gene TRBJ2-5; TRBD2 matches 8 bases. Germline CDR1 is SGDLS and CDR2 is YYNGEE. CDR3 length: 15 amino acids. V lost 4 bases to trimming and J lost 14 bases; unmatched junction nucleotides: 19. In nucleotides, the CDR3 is TGTGCCAGCAGCCCTGGCGGGGGGCACCAAGAGACCCCATACTTC. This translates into CASSPGGGHQETPYF. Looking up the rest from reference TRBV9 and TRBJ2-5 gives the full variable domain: DSGVTQTPKHLITATGQRVTLRCSPRSGDLSVYWYQQSLDQGLQFLIQYYNGEERAKGNILERFSAQQFPDLHSELNLSSLELGDSALYFCASSPGGGHQETPYFGPGTRLLVL.

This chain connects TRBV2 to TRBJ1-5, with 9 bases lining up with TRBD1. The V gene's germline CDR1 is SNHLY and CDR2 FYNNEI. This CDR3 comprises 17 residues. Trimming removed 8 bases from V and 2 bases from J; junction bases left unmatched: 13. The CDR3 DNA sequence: TGTGCCAGCTCACCCGATTGGGACAGGGTGGGCAATCAGCCCCAGCATTTT. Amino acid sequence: CASSPDWDRVGNQPQHF.

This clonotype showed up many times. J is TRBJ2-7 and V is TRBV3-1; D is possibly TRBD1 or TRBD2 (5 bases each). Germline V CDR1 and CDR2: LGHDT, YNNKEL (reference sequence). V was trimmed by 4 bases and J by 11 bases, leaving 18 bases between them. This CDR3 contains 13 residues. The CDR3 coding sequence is TGTGCCAGCAGCCCAAACCGGGACGGGAAAAAGTACTTC. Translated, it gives CASSPNRDGKKYF.

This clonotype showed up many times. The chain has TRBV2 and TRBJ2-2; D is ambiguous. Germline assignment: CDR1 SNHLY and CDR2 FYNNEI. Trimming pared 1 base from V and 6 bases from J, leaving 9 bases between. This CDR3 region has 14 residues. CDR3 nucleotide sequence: TGTGCCAGCAGTGAAGGGGGATTGGCCGGGGAGCTGTTTTTT. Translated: CASSEGGLAGELFF.

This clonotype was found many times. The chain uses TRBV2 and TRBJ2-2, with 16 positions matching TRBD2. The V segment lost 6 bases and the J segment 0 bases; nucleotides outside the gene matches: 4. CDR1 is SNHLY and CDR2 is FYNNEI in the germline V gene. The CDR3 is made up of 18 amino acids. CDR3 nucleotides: TGTGCCAGCAGGGTAGGGACTAGCGGGGGGGCGAACACCGGGGAGCTGTTTTTT. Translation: CASRVGTSGGANTGELFF.

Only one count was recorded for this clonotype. CDR3 nucleotide sequence: TGTGCCACCAGCAGAGATCGGGGTAACTATGGCTACACCTTC. The encoded protein is CATSRDRGNYGYTF. V gene TRBV15 combines with J gene TRBJ1-2; D not certain. Germline V gives CDR1 LNHNV, CDR2 YYDKDF (reference sequence). The ends were cut back, 0 bases at V and 1 base at J, with 6 bases in the middle. The CDR3 totals 14 residues.

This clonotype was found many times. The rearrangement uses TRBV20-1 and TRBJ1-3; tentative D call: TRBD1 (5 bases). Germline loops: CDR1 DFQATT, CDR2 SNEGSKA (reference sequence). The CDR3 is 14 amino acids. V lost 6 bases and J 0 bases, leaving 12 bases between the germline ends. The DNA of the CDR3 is TGCAGTGCGCCAAGGGGATCCTCTGGAAACACCATATATTTT. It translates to CSAPRGSSGNTIYF.

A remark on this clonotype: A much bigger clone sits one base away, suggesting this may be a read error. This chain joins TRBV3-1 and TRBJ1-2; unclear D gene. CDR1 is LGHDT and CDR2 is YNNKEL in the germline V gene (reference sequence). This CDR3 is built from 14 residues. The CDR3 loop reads CASSQDGATYGYAF. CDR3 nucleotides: TGTGCCAGCAGCCAAGACGGAGCGACCTATGGCTACGCCTTC.

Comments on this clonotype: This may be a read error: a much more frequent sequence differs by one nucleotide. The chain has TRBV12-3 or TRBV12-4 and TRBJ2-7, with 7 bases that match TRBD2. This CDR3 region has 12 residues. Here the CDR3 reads CASSFGGYEQHF. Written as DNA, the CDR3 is TGTGCCAGCAGTTTCGGGGGGTACGAGCAGCACTTC.